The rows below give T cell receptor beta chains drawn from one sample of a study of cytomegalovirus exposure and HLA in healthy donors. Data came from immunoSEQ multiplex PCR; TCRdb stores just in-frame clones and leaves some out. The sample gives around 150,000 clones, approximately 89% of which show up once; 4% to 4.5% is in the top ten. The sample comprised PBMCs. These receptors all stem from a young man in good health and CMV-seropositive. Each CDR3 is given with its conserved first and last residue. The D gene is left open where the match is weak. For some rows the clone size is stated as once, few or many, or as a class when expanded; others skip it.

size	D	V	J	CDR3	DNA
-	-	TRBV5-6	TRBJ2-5	CASSFGSGKETQYF	TGTGCCAGCAGCTTTGGGAGCGGCAAAGAGACCCAGTACTTC
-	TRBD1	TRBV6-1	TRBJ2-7	CASTLTGAVYEQYF	TGTGCCAGCACTCTGACAGGGGCCGTTTACGAGCAGTACTTC
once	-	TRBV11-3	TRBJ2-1	CATTPGGRLTRGYNEQFF	TGTGCCACCACTCCCGGAGGAAGGTTGACTCGCGGCTACAATGAGCAGTTCTTC
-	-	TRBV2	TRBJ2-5	CASTIESSVSTGETQYF	TGTGCCAGCACCATTGAGTCTAGCGTCTCGACTGGAGAGACCCAGTACTTC
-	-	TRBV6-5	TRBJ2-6	CASSQKGAGANVLTF	TGTGCCAGCAGCCAAAAAGGAGCTGGGGCCAACGTCCTGACTTTC
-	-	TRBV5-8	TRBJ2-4	CASSLGTTATGNIQYF	TGTGCCAGCAGCTTGGGGACTACCGCCACCGGAAACATTCAGTACTTC
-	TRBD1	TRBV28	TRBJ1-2	CASLQGNYGYTF	TGTGCCAGCCTACAGGGGAACTATGGCTACACCTTC
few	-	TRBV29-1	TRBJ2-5	CSVDTGLETQYF	TGCAGCGTTGATACAGGCCTGGAGACCCAGTACTTC
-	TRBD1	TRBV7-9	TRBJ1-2	CASSLVGTGRGGYTF	TGTGCCAGCAGCTTAGTGGGGACAGGGCGGGGTGGCTACACCTTC
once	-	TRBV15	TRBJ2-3	CATSNFGGDTQYF	TGTGCCACCTCGAACTTCGGGGGAGATACGCAGTATTTT
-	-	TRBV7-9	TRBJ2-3	CASSRETQYF	TGTGCCAGCAGCCGGGAGACGCAGTATTTT
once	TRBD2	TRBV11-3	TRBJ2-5	CASSSGLAGGFVNF	TGTGCCAGCAGCTCGGGACTAGCGGGAGGGTTTGTTAACTTC
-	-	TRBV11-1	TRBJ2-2	CASSSYSGGNTGELFF	TGTGCCAGCAGCTCCTATAGCGGAGGGAACACCGGGGAGCTGTTTTTT
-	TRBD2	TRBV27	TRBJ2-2	CASLLASGSTGELFF	TGTGCCAGTCTTTTGGCTAGCGGATCCACCGGGGAGCTGTTTTTT
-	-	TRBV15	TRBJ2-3	CATSINTDTQYF	TGTGCCACCAGCATTAACACAGATACGCAGTATTTT
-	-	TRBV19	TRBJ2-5	CASSMPSDPGSQETQYF	TGTGCCAGTAGTATGCCCTCCGACCCGGGGAGCCAAGAGACCCAGTACTTC
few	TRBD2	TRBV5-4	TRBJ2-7	CASRRAGTYEQYF	TGTGCCAGCAGGAGAGCGGGAACCTACGAGCAGTACTTC
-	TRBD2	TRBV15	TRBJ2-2	CATSRDSLAGVILAGELFF	TGTGCCACCAGCAGAGATTCCCTAGCGGGAGTCATATTGGCCGGGGAGCTGTTTTTT
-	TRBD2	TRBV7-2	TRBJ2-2	CASRPGLAGNTGELFF	TGTGCCAGCAGACCGGGACTAGCGGGGAACACCGGGGAGCTGTTTTTT
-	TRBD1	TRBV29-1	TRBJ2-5	CSGGPGFTGGILGGETQYF	TGCAGCGGAGGCCCTGGGTTTACAGGGGGAATTCTAGGGGGAGAGACCCAGTACTTC
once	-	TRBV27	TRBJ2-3	CASSFSRSTDTQYF	TGTGCCAGCAGTTTCTCCAGGAGCACAGATACGCAGTATTTT
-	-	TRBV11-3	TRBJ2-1	CASSSPYNEQFF	TGTGCCAGCAGCTCCCCTTACAATGAGCAGTTCTTC
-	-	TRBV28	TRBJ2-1	CASRAVGNEQFF	TGTGCCAGCAGGGCAGTTGGCAATGAGCAGTTCTTC